This T cell receptor (beta chain) was sequenced during a study of PD-1 blockade in mismatch repair-deficient tumors. The table lists this clone with a few counts. Measured with immunoSEQ multiplex PCR; TCRdb has only the in-frame clones, and not every one. The data contain some 130,000 clones, about nine tenths of them seen just once; the ten biggest clones take up approximately 10%. The germline gives CDR1 SGHNT, CDR2 YYREEE (reference sequence). CDR3 length: 15 amino acids. Trimming took off 1 base at V and 3 bases at J, with 13 bases between the two ends. The origin of this receptor is an adult with mismatch repair-deficient cancer. Material: peripheral blood, obtained roughly 67 weeks after starting pembrolizumab. The chain uses TRBV5-4 and TRBJ1-1; D not certain. CDR3 nucleotides: TGTGCCAGCAGCTTGCTCCTTCGGGGTCACACTGAAGCTTTCTTT. Protein: CASSLLLRGHTEAFF.